The sequence of this TCR beta chain was determined in a study of blood T cell repertoires in COVID-19. Study context: Sample material is recorded as cDNA or gDNA derived from T cells, B-cell-depleted T cells, or PBMCs.

Enrollees, about 18 to 100 years old, lived in roughly 24 US areas. CDR1 and CDR2 from the germline V gene are SNHLY and FYNNEI. This CDR3 has 12 amino acids. Trimming stripped 5 bases from V and 7 bases from J, with 12 bases between. Authors' data handling: Scientists estimated how many nucleated cells there were by amplifying reference gene primers. Method: immunoSEQ multiplex PCR; TCRdb's copy keeps in-frame clones and lacks some. The DNA gave D and trimming, while V, J and clone size come from that table. Of 180,000 or so clones listed, approximately 80% are singletons. This TCR came from a woman aged 55-70 years who had recovered from COVID-19. This chain links TRBV2 with TRBJ2-7; D uncertain. The sequenced sample was PBMCs or T cells enriched from blood (not recorded which). The CDR3 region is CASSLPDLEQYF. The CDR3 DNA follows: TGTGCCAGCAGTCTTCCTGACTTGGAGCAGTACTTC. Together with reference TRBV2 and TRBJ2-7, the CDR3 gives the full variable domain: EPEVTQTPSHQVTQMGQEVILRCVPISNHLYFYWYRQILGQKVEFLVSFYNNEISEKSEIFDDQFSVERPDGSNFTLKIRSTKLEDSAMYFCASSLPDLEQYFGPGTRLTVT.